This is a list of T cell receptor beta chains from one sample in a study of cytomegalovirus exposure and HLA in healthy donors. Assay used: immunoSEQ multiplex PCR; TCRdb lists only in-frame clones, some missing. Counted here are 150,000 to 200,000 clones, around 81% occurring once; the ten biggest clones make up approximately 2.2%. Input material: PBMCs. These receptors all come from a woman aged 25-40 years in good health and CMV-seropositive. CDR3s leave out the opening cysteine and the closing phenylalanine or tryptophan.

V gene	J gene	CDR3 protein
TRBV29-1	TRBJ1-1	SASRGAQNTEAF
TRBV18	TRBJ1-5	ASSPLQGPRQPQH
TRBV9	TRBJ2-2	ASSATGHTGELF
TRBV5-4	TRBJ2-1	ASSRGTSGRLDEQF
TRBV5-6	TRBJ1-2	ASSFEPWQGPGGYT
TRBV5-1	TRBJ1-1	ASSEPGQVEAF
TRBV5-1	TRBJ2-1	ASSLEVLPYNEQF
TRBV9	TRBJ2-5	ASSVAGGGETQY
TRBV9	TRBJ1-2	ASNLGTGGRGYT
TRBV27	TRBJ2-7	AAGRGLHEQY
TRBV7-6	TRBJ2-5	ASSFRGGISPEKTQY
TRBV6-5	TRBJ2-1	ASSYRVVHNEQF
TRBV7-8	TRBJ2-3	ASRRTGGTDTQY
TRBV28	TRBJ1-5	ASRRGTGHYQPQH
TRBV10-3	TRBJ1-5	AISESTGAYQPQH
TRBV6-1	TRBJ2-1	ASSEVMGQGSNNEQF
TRBV5-4	TRBJ1-2	ASSWGSGTGDGYT
TRBV11-2	TRBJ2-2	ASSHYTGELF
TRBV19	TRBJ1-6	ASSERDYNSPLH
TRBV30	TRBJ1-5	AWSDGTGLRQPQH
TRBV7-9	TRBJ1-4	ASSPLTGGGGTNEKLF
TRBV9	TRBJ1-1	ASSPRADAEAF
TRBV4-3	TRBJ1-2	ASSQEQGNGYT
TRBV19	TRBJ1-5	ASSPKEGLISRQPQH
TRBV2	TRBJ2-3	ASTKGLAGGQALDTQY
TRBV5-1	TRBJ2-3	ASSLGLAGGRVTQY
TRBV11-2	TRBJ2-7	ASSSSFYRGYEQY
TRBV2	TRBJ2-1	ASSRGPYYEQF
TRBV4-3	TRBJ1-1	ASSLDTGAEAF
TRBV6-6	TRBJ2-7	ASNQPGLAGEQY
TRBV19	TRBJ2-1	ASSSGQGLNEQF
TRBV19	TRBJ2-7	ASSARGTRHYYEQY
TRBV10-3	TRBJ1-6	AIRERSSYNSPLH
TRBV19	TRBJ1-1	ASSISPHAEAF
TRBV5-6	TRBJ1-5	ASSSLRSGQGAQPQH
TRBV25-1	TRBJ2-3	ASSRSSGHYTDTQY
TRBV25-1	TRBJ1-3	ASSESFGRVTGNTIY
TRBV2	TRBJ2-6	ASRYRVSGANVLT
TRBV5-1	TRBJ2-1	ASSLYGTSGGQF
TRBV5-1	TRBJ1-2	ASSRAGTGGEYGYT